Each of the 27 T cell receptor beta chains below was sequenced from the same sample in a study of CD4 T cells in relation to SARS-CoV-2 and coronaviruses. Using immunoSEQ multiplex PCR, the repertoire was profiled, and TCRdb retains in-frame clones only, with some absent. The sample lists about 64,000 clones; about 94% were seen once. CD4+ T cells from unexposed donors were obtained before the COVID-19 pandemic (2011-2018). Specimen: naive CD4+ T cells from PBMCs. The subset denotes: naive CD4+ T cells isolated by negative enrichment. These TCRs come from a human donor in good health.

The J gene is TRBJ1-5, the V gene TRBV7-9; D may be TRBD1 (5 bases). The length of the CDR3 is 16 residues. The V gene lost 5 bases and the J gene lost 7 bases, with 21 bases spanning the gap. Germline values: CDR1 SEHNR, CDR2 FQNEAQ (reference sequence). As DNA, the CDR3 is TGTGCCAGCAGCAGCACGGGCCTAGGGGACGGACAGCCCCAGCATTTT. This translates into CASSSTGLGDGQPQHF.

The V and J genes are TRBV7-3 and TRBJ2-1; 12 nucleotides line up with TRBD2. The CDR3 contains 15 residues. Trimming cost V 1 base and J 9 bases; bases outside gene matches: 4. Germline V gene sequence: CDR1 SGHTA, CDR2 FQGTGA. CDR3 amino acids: CASSLRLAGAGEQFF. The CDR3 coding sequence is TGTGCCAGCAGCTTAAGACTAGCGGGAGCTGGTGAGCAGTTCTTC.

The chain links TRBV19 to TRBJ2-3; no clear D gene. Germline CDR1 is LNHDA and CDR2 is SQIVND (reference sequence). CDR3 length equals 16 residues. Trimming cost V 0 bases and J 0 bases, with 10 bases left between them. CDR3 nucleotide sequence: TGTGCCAGTAGTATAGATCCCACACGAAGCACAGATACGCAGTATTTT. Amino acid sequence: CASSIDPTRSTDTQYF.

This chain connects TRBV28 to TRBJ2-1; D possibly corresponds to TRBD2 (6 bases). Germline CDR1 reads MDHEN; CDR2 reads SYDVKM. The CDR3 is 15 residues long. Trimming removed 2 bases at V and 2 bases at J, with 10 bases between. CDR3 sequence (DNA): TGTGCCAGCAGTTTAGTGGGAGGCCCCTACAATGAGCAGTTCTTC. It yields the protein CASSLVGGPYNEQFF.

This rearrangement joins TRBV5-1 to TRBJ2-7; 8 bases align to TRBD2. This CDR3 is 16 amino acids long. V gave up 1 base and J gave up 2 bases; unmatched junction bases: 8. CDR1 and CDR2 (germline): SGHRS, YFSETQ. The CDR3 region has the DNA TGCGCCAGCAGCTTGATAAGCGGGAGTTTAGCCTACGAGCAGTACTTC. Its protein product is CASSLISGSLAYEQYF.

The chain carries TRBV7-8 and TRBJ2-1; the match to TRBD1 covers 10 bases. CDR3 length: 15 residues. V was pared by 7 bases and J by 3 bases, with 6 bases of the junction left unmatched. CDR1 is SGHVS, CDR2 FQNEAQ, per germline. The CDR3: CASIKDRGLYNEQFF. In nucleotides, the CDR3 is TGTGCCAGCATCAAAGACAGGGGGCTCTACAATGAGCAGTTCTTC.

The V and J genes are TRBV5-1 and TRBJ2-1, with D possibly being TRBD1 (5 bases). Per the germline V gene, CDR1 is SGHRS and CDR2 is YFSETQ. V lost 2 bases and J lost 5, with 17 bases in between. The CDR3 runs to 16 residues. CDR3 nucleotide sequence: TGCGCCAGCAGCTTTAACAGGTATGAACCAAACAATGAGCAGTTCTTC. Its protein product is CASSFNRYEPNNEQFF.

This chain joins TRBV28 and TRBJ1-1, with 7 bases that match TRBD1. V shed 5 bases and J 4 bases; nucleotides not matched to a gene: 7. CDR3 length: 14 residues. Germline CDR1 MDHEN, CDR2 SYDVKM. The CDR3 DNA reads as TGTGCCAGCAGTCCCCCTAACAGGGGCACTGAAGCTTTCTTT. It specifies CASSPPNRGTEAFF. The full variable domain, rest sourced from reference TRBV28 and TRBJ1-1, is DVKVTQSSRYLVKRTGEKVFLECVQDMDHENMFWYRQDPGLGLRLIYFSYDVKMKEKGDIPEGYSVSREKKERFSLILESASTNQTSMYLCASSPPNRGTEAFFGQGTRLTVV.

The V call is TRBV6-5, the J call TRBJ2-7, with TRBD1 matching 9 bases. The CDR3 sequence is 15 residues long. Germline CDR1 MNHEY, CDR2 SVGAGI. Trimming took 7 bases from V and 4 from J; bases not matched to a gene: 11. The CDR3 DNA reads TGTGCCAGCAATACGCCGGGACAGGGTTTTTACGAGCAGTACTTC. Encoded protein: CASNTPGQGFYEQYF.

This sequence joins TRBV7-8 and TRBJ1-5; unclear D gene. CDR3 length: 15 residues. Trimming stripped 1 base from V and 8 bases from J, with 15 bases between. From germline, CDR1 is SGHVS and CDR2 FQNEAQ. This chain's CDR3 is CASSLGRGPKEPQHF. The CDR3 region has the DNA TGTGCCAGCAGCTTAGGCCGTGGTCCCAAAGAGCCCCAGCATTTT.

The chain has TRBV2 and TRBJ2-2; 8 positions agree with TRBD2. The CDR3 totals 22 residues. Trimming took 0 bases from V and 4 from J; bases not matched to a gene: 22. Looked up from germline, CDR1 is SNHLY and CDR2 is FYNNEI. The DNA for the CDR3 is TGTGCCAGCAGTGAAGCGGATAGGACTAGCAGGAATCTAGGGTGGTTCACCGGGGAGCTGTTTTTT. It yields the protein CASSEADRTSRNLGWFTGELFF.

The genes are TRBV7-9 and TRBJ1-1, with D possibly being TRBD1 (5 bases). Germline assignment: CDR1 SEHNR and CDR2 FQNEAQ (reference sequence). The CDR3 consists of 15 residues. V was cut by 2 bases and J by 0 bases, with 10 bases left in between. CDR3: CASSLSQGMNTEAFF. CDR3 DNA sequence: TGTGCCAGCAGCTTATCTCAGGGAATGAACACTGAAGCTTTCTTT.

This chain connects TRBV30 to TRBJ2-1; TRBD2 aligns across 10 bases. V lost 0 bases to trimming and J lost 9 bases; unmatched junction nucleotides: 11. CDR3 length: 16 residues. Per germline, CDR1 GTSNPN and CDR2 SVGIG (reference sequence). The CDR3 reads CAWSVGLAGAGGEQFF. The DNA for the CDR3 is TGTGCCTGGAGTGTAGGGCTAGCGGGAGCTGGGGGTGAGCAGTTCTTC.

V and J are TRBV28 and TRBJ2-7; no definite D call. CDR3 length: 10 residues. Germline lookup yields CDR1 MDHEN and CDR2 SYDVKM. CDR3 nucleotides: TGTGCGACGGGCCGAAACGAGCAGTACTTC. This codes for CATGRNEQYF.

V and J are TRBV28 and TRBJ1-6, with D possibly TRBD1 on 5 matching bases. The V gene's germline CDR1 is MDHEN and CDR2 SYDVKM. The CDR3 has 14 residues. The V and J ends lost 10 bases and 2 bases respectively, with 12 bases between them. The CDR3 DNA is TGTGCCACCCTGGGGGTCGCCTATAATTCACCCCTCCACTTT. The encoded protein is CATLGVAYNSPLHF. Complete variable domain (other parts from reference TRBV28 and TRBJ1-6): DVKVTQSSRYLVKRTGEKVFLECVQDMDHENMFWYRQDPGLGLRLIYFSYDVKMKEKGDIPEGYSVSREKKERFSLILESASTNQTSMYLCATLGVAYNSPLHFGNGTRLTVT.

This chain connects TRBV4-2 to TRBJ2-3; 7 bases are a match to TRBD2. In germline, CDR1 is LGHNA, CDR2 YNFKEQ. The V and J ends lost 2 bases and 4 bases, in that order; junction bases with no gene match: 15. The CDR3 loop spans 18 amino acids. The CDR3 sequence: CASSQTLTRGSGSDTQYF. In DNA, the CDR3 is TGTGCCAGCAGCCAAACCCTCACCCGCGGGAGTGGGTCAGATACGCAGTATTTT.

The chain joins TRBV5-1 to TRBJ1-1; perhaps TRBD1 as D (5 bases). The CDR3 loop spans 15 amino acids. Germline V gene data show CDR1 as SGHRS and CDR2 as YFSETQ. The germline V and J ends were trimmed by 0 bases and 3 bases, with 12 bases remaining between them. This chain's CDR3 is CASSLEGAADTEAFF. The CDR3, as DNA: TGCGCCAGCAGCTTGGAAGGGGCGGCGGACACTGAAGCTTTCTTT.

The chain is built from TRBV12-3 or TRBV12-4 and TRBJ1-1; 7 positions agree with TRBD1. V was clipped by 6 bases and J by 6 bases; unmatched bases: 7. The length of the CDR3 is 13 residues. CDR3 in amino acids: CASSQQGISEAFF. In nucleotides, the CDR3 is TGTGCCAGCAGCCAACAGGGGATCTCTGAAGCTTTCTTT.

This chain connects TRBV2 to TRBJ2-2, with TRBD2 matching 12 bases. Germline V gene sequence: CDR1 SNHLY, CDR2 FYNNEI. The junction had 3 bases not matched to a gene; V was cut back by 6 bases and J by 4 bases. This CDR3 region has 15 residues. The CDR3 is CASRALAGGTGELFF. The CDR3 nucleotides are TGTGCCAGCAGGGCACTAGCGGGAGGCACCGGGGAGCTGTTTTTT.

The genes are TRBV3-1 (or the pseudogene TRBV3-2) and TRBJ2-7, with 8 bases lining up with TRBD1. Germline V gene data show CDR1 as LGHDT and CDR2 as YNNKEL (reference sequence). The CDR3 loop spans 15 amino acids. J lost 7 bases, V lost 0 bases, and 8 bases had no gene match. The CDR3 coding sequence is TGTGCCAGCAGCCAAGATGGGCAGGGGGCAGGGGAGCAGTACTTC. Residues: CASSQDGQGAGEQYF.

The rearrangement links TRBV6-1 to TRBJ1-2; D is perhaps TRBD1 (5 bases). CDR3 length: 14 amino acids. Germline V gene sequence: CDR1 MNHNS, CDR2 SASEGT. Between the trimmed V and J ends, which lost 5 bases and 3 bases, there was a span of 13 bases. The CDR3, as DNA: TGTGCCAGCAGTCGCGACGCGACAGACTATGGCTACACCTTC. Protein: CASSRDATDYGYTF.

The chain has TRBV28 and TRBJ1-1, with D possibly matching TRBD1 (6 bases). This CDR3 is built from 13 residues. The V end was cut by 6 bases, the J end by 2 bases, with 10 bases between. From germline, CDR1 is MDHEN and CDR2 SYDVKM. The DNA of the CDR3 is TGTGCCAGCAGGCGGACAGCAAACACTGAAGCTTTCTTT. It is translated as CASRRTANTEAFF.

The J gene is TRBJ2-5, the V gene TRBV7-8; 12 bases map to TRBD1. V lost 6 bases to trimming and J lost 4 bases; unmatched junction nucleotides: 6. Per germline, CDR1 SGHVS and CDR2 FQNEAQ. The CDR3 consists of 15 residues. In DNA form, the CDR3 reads TGTGCCAGCAGGGGGACAGGGGGCTTCGGAGAGACCCAGTACTTC. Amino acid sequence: CASRGTGGFGETQYF.

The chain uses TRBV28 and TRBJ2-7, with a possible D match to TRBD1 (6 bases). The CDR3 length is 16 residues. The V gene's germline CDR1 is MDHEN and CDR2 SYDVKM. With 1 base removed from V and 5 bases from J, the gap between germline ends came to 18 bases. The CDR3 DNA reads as TGTGCCAGCAGTTTATCAACTGGGGCAGGGGTTAACGAGCAGTACTTC. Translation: CASSLSTGAGVNEQYF. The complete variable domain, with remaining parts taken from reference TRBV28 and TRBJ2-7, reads DVKVTQSSRYLVKRTGEKVFLECVQDMDHENMFWYRQDPGLGLRLIYFSYDVKMKEKGDIPEGYSVSREKKERFSLILESASTNQTSMYLCASSLSTGAGVNEQYFGPGTRLTVT.

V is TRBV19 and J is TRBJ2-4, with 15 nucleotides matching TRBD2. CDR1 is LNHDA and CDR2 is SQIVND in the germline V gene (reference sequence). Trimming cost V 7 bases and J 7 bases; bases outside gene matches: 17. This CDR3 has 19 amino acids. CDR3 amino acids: CASTPGQRTSGRARNIQYF. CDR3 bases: TGTGCCAGTACACCGGGACAGAGGACTAGCGGGAGGGCCCGGAACATTCAGTACTTC.

CDR3 protein: CASSPPLGTTEAFF. CDR3 nucleotides: TGTGCCAGCTCACCACCCCTGGGTACCACTGAAGCTTTCTTT. The rearrangement links TRBV18 to TRBJ1-1, with D uncertain. The V gene lost 0 bases and the J gene lost 4 bases, with 9 bases spanning the gap. The CDR3 spans 14 residues. Per germline, CDR1 KGHSH and CDR2 LQKENI.

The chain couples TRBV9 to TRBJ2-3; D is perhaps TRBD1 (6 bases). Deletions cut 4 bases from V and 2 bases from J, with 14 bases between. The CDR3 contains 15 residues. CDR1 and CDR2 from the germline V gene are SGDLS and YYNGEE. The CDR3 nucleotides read TGTGCCAGCAGCTACAGGGTAGGACACACAGATACGCAGTATTTT. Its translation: CASSYRVGHTDTQYF.